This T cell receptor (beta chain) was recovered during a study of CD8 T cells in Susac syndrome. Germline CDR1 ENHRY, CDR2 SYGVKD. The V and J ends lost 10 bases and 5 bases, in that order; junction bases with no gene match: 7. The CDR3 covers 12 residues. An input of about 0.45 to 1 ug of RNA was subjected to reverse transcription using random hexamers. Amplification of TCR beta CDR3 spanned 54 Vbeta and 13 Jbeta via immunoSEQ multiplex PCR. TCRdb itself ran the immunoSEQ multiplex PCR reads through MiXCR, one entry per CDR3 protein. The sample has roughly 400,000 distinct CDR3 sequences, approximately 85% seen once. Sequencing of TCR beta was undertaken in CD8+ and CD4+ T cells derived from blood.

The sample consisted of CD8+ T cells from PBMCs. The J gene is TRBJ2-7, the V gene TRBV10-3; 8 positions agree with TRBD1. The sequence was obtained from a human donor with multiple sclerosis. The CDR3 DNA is TGTGCCACTTGGACAGGGATCAACGAGCAGTACTTC. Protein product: CATWTGINEQYF.